This T cell receptor beta chain originates from a study of blood T cell repertoires in COVID-19. Whole-study context: Italy, Spain and the United States were the sources of the convalescent and acute COVID-19 samples. The analysed material was cDNA or gDNA that came from T cells, B-cell-depleted T cells, or PBMCs.

This CDR3 is built from 15 residues. Trimming stripped 3 bases from V and 0 bases from J, with 10 bases between. Germline CDR1 is SGHTA and CDR2 is FQGNSA. Cohorts were determined from participant-reported clinical history. Two negative PCRs, clearance, or symptom resolution were required of recovered Cohort 3 donors. Method: immunoSEQ multiplex PCR; TCRdb's copy keeps in-frame clones and lacks some. The sample holds approximately 200,000 clones, roughly four fifths seen once. V and J are TRBV7-2 and TRBJ2-3; no definite D call. The specimen sequenced was PBMCs or T cells enriched from blood (not recorded which). This receptor was taken from a man aged 40-50 years who had recovered from COVID-19. In DNA form, the CDR3 reads TGTGCCAGCAGCTTGAGGCGGTATAGCACAGATACGCAGTATTTT. The encoded protein is CASSLRRYSTDTQYF.